The present T cell receptor beta chain was sequenced within a study of CXCR3-negative and CXCR3-positive naive CD8 T cells. Via 5' RACE with UMI labels, TRB cDNA libraries were prepared. After re-calling the 5' RACE reads, TCRdb lists one entry per CDR3 protein, DNA absent. Here the sample table reports some 60,000 distinct CDR3 sequences. Regarding this clonotype: Its target is not known.

There are 14 residues in the CDR3. Germline V gene sequence: CDR1 DFQATT, CDR2 SNEGSKA (reference sequence). General study points: Higher TRB CDR3 hydrophobicity marked CXCR3-positive naive cells relative to CXCR3-negative naive cells.

The source of this sequence is a human donor in good health. Some clones in this sample may be carry-over from other donors' samples. The chain joins TRBV20-1 to TRBJ1-2. Sequenced material: naive CXCR3+ CD8+ T cells from blood. Noted subset: CD45RO-CCR7+CD27+CD95- naive CD8+ T cells expressing CXCR3 (TNR3+). CDR3: CSARDQYSLDGYTF.